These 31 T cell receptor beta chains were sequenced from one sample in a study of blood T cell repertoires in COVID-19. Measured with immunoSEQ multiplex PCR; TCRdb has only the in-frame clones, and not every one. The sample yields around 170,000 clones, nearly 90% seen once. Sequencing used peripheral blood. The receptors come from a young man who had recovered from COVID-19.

The CDR3 protein is CASSYGQGAFEQYF. CDR3 in DNA: TGTGCCAGCAGCTACGGACAGGGGGCGTTCGAGCAGTACTTC. The V call is TRBV9, the J call TRBJ2-7, with 11 bases fitting TRBD1. The germline gives CDR1 SGDLS, CDR2 YYNGEE. There are 14 residues in the CDR3. Trimming cost V 4 bases and J 6 bases; bases outside gene matches: 6.

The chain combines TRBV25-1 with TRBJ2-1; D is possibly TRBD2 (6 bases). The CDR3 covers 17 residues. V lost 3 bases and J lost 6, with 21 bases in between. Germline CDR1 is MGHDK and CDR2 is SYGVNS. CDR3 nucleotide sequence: TGTGCCAGCAGTGACGATCACGCGGGGAGGCTCCTCAATGAGCAGTTCTTC. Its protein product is CASSDDHAGRLLNEQFF. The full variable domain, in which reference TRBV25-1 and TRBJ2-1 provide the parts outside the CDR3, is EADIYQTPRYLVIGTGKKITLECSQTMGHDKMYWYQQDPGMELHLIHYSYGVNSTEKGDLSSESTVSRIRTEHFPLTLESARPSHTSQYLCASSDDHAGRLLNEQFFGPGTRLTVL.

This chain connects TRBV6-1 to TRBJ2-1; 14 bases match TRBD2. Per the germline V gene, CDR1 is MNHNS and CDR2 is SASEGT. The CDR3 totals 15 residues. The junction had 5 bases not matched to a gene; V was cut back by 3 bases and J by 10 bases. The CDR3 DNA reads TGTGCCAGCAGTGAGGGGACTAGCGGGAGTTGGGAGCAGTTCTTC. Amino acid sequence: CASSEGTSGSWEQFF.

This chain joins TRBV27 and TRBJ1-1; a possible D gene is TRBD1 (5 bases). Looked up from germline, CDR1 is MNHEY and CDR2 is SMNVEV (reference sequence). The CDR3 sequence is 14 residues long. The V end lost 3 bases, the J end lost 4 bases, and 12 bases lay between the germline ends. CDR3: CASSFLGGSTEAFF. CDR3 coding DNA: TGTGCCAGCAGTTTCCTCGGGGGGAGCACTGAAGCTTTCTTT.

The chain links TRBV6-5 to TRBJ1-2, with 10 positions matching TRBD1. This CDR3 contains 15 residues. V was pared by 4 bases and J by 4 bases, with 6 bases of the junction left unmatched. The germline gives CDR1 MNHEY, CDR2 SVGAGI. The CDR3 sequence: CASSSTGGVTYGYTF. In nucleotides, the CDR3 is TGTGCCAGCAGTTCGACAGGGGGCGTGACCTATGGCTACACCTTC.

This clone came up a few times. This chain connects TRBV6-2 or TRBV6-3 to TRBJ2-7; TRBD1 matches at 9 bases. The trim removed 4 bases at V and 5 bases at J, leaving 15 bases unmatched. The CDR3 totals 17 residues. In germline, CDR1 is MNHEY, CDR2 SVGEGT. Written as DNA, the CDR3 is TGTGCCAGCAGTTCCTATCGAATGGGACAGGGTAAGGACGAGCAGTACTTC. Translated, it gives CASSSYRMGQGKDEQYF.

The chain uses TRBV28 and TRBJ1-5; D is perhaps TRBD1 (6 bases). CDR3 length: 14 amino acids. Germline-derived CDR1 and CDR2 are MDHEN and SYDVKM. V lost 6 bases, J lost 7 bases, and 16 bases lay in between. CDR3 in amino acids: CASSLTGGGQPQHF. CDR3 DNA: TGTGCCAGCAGCCTTACGGGGGGCGGGCAGCCCCAGCATTTT.

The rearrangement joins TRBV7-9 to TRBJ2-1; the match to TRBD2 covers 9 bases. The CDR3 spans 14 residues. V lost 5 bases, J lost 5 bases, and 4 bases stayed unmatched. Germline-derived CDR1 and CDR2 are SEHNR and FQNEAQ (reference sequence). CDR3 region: CASSPLAGNNEQFF. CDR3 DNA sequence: TGTGCCAGCAGCCCACTAGCGGGCAACAATGAGCAGTTCTTC. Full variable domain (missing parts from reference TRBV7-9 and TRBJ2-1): DTGVSQNPRHKITKRGQNVTFRCDPISEHNRLYWYRQTLGQGPEFLTYFQNEAQLEKSRLLSDRFSAERPKGSFSTLEIQRTEQGDSAMYLCASSPLAGNNEQFFGPGTRLTVL.

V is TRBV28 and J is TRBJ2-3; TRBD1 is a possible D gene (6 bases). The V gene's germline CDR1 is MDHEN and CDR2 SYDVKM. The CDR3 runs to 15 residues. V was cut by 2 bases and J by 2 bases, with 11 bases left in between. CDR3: CASSLGTRPTDTQYF. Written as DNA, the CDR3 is TGTGCCAGCAGTTTAGGGACAAGACCCACAGATACGCAGTATTTT.

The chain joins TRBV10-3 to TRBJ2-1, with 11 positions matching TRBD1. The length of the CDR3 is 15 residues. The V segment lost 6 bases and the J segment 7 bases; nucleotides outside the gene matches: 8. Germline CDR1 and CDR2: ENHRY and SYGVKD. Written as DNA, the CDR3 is TGTGCCATCAGGGCCGGGACAGGGGGGGGTAATGAGCAGTTCTTC. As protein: CAIRAGTGGGNEQFF.

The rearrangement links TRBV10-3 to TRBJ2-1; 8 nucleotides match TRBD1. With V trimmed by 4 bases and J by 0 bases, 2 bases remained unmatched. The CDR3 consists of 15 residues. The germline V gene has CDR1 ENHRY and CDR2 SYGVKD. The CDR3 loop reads CAISGQGISYNEQFF. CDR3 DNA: TGTGCCATCAGTGGACAGGGGATCTCCTACAATGAGCAGTTCTTC.

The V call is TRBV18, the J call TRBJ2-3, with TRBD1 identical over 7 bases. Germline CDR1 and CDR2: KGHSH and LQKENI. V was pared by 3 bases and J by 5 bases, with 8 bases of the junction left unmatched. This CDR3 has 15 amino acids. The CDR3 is CASSPPDRAGDTQYF. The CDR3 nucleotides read TGTGCCAGCTCACCCCCCGACAGGGCCGGAGATACGCAGTATTTT.

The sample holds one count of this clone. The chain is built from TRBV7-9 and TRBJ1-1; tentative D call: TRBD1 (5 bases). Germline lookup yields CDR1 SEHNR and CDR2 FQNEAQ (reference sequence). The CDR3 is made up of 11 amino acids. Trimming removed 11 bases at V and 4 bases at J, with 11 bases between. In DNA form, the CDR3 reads TGTGCCCTCCTGGGGGGCACTGAAGCTTTCTTT. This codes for CALLGGTEAFF.

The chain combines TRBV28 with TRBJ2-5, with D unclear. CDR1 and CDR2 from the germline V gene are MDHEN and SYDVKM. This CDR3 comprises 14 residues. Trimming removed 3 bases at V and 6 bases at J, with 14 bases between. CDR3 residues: CASSLVPSSQTQYF. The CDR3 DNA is TGTGCCAGCAGTTTGGTCCCCAGTAGCCAGACCCAGTACTTC. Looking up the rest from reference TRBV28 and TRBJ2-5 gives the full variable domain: DVKVTQSSRYLVKRTGEKVFLECVQDMDHENMFWYRQDPGLGLRLIYFSYDVKMKEKGDIPEGYSVSREKKERFSLILESASTNQTSMYLCASSLVPSSQTQYFGPGTRLLVL.

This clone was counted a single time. This CDR3 reads CASSLFFRDTQYF. The CDR3 nucleotides read TGCGCCAGCAGCTTATTTTTTCGAGATACGCAGTATTTT. The rearrangement joins TRBV5-1 to TRBJ2-3, with D unresolved. Trimming removed 2 bases from V and 5 bases from J, with 9 bases in between. The CDR3 covers 13 residues. The germline CDR1 and CDR2 sequences are SGHRS and YFSETQ.

The CDR3 region is CSVEDPARTGELFF. CDR3 nucleotide sequence: TGCAGCGTTGAAGATCCTGCTAGAACCGGGGAGCTGTTTTTT. The V gene is TRBV29-1, the J gene TRBJ2-2; D ambiguous. Trimming took 0 bases from V and 5 from J, leaving 10 bases between them. This CDR3 spans 14 amino acids. CDR1 and CDR2 (germline): SQVTM, ANQGSEA.

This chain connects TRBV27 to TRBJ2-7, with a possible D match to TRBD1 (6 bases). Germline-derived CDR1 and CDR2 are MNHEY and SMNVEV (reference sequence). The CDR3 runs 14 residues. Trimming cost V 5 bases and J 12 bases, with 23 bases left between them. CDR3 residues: CASSPTGQGGKRYF. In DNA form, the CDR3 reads TGTGCCAGCAGTCCAACGGGACAAGGGGGAAAACGGTACTTC.

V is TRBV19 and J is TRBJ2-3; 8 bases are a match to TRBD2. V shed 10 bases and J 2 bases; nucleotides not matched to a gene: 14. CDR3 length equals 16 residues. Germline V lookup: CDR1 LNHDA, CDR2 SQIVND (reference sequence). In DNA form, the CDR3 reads TGTGCCACCTCGGGGGCCGGGAGGGCTAACACAGATACGCAGTATTTT. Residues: CATSGAGRANTDTQYF.

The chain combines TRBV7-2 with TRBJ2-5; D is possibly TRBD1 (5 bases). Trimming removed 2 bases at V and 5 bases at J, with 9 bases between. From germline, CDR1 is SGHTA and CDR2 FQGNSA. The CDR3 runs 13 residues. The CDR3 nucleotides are TGTGCCAGCAGCTTAAGGGGCCCTGAGACCCAGTACTTC. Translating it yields CASSLRGPETQYF.

This CDR3 reads CASSPSGLAGHEQYF. The CDR3 DNA reads TGTGCCAGCAGTCCCTCAGGACTAGCGGGACACGAGCAGTACTTC. This chain connects TRBV27 to TRBJ2-7; 12 bases align to TRBD2. The V and J ends lost 5 bases and 5 bases, in that order; junction bases with no gene match: 7. Germline V gene data show CDR1 as MNHEY and CDR2 as SMNVEV (reference sequence). The CDR3 contains 15 residues.

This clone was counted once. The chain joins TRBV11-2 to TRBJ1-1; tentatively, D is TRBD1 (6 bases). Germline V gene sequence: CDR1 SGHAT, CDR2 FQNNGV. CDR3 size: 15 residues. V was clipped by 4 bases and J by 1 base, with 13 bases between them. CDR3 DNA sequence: TGTGCCAGCAGCTCATCGACAGGATCGAACACTGAAGCTTTCTTT. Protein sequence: CASSSSTGSNTEAFF.

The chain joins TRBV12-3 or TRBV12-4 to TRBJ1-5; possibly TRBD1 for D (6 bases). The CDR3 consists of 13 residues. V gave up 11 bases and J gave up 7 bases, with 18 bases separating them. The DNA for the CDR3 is TGTGCCGCGGCCGACAGGCCGGACCAGCCCCAGCATTTT. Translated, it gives CAAADRPDQPQHF.

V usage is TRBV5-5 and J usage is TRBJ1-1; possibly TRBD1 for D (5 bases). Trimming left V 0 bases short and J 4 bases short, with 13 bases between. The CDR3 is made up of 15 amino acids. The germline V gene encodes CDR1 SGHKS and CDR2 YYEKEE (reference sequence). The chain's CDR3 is CASSLVPGEGTEAFF. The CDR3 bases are TGTGCCAGCAGCTTGGTACCGGGGGAAGGCACTGAAGCTTTCTTT.

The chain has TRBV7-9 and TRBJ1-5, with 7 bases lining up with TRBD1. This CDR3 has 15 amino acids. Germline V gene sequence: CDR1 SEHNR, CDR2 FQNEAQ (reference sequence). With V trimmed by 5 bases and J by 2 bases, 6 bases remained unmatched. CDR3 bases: TGTGCCAGCAGCCCAGGGGGGTTGGGCAATCAGCCCCAGCATTTT. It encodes CASSPGGLGNQPQHF.

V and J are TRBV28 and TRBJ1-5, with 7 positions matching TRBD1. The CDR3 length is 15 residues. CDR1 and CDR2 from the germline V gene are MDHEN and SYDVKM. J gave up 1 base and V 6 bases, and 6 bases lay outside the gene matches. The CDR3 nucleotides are TGTGCCAGCAGGAGGCCGGACAGGAGCAATCAGCCCCAGCATTTT. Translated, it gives CASRRPDRSNQPQHF.

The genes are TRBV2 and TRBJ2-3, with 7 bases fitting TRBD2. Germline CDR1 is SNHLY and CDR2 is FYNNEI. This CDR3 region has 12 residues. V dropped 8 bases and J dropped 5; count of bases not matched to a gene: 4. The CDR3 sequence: CASRLAGDTQYF. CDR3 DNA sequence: TGTGCCAGCCGTTTAGCGGGAGATACGCAGTATTTT.

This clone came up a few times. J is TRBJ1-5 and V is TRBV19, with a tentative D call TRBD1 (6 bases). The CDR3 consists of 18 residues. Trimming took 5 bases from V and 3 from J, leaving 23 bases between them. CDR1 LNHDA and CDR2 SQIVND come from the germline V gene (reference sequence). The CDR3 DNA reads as TGTGCCAGTAGTCCTCAATGGGGGGGGGACATTCACAATCAGCCCCAGCATTTT. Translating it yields CASSPQWGGDIHNQPQHF.

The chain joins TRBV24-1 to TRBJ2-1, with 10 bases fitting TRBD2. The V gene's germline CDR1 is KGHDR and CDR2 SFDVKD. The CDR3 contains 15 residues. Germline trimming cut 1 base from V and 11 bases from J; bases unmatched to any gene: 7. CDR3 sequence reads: CATSDFGLAGDKQFF. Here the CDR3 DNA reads TGTGCCACCAGTGATTTTGGGCTAGCGGGAGATAAGCAGTTCTTC.

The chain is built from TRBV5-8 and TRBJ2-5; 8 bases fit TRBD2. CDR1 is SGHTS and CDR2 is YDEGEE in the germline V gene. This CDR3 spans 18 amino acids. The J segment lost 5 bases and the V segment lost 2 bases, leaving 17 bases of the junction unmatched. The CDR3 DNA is TGTGCCAGCAGCTTCCTTAGACTAGCGCGAGCCCTCCAGGAGACCCAGTACTTC. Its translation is CASSFLRLARALQETQYF.

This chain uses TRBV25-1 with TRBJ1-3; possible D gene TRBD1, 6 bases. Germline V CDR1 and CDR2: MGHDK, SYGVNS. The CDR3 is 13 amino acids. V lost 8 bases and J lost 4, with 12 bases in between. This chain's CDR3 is CASARDTGNTIYF. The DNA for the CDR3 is TGTGCCAGCGCCCGGGACACGGGAAACACCATATATTTT. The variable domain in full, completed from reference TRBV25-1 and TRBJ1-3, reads EADIYQTPRYLVIGTGKKITLECSQTMGHDKMYWYQQDPGMELHLIHYSYGVNSTEKGDLSSESTVSRIRTEHFPLTLESARPSHTSQYLCASARDTGNTIYFGEGSWLTVV.

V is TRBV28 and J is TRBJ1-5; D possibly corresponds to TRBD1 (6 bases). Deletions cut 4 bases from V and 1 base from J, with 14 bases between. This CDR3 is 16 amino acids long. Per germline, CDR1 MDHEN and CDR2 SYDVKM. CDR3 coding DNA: TGTGCCAGCAGTTCAGTCCACAGGGAAAGCAATCAGCCCCAGCATTTT. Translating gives CASSSVHRESNQPQHF.